This TCR beta chain was sequenced in a study of blood T cells in healthy people across ages. For the second PCR, which ran for about 7 to 11 cycles, a sample-barcoded 5' primer and a J-beta primer mix were used. TCRdb analysed the 5' RACE reads with MiXCR anew, one entry per CDR3 protein. This table has roughly 1.4 million distinct CDR3 sequences, almost 60% appearing once. Looked up from germline, CDR1 is DFQATT and CDR2 is SNEGSKA (reference sequence). The J segment lost 5 bases and the V segment lost 3 bases, leaving 8 bases of the junction unmatched. The CDR3 is 15 amino acids. The sequence derives from a man younger than 35 in good health. V is TRBV20-1 and J is TRBJ2-1; TRBD2 matches at 9 bases. The sequenced sample consisted of blood. The CDR3 DNA is TGCAGTGCTAGCCCCCAGCGGGGGGATAACAATGAGCAGTTCTTC. Its protein is CSASPQRGDNNEQFF.